These 10 T cell receptor beta chains originate from one sample sequenced in a study of control samples from healthy donors and cancer patients (dated by TCRdb to the early 2020s). Library creation used the immunoSEQ multiplex PCR assay. Here the immuneACCESS table is served through TCRdb, limited to in-frame sequences with V and J called. Missing clones are a known gap in these copies; in checked studies unresolved V genes cover under half, and the rest lacks a known reason. Here the sample has around 100,000 clones; around nine tenths occur a single time. About 20% of the sample rests with the top ten. Sample: PBMCs. These receptors were taken from a man aged 55 to 70 with lung cancer.

CDR3 nucleotides: TGCGCCAGCGGCGAAGCGGGATTATTCGAGCAGTACTTC. Its translation: CASGEAGLFEQYF. J is TRBJ2-7 and V is TRBV5-1; 7 nucleotides align to TRBD2. With V trimmed by 7 bases and J by 6 bases, 10 bases remained unmatched. The CDR3 is 13 residues long. CDR1 and CDR2 (germline): SGHRS, YFSETQ.

This chain links TRBV6-5 with TRBJ1-2; no reliable D call. Trimming pared 2 bases from V and 2 bases from J, leaving 12 bases between. Germline V CDR1 and CDR2: MNHEY, SVGAGI. The CDR3 consists of 15 residues. The CDR3 coding sequence is TGTGCCAGCAGTTACGACCCAATGGGAAACTATGGCTACACCTTC. Its protein is CASSYDPMGNYGYTF.

V is TRBV10-3 and J is TRBJ2-7; weak D call: TRBD1 (5 bases). This CDR3 has 12 amino acids. Germline CDR1 reads ENHRY; CDR2 reads SYGVKD. Trimming removed 5 bases from V and 3 bases from J, with 8 bases in between. The CDR3 loop reads CAISQGDYEQYV. The DNA of the CDR3 is TGTGCCATCAGTCAGGGTGACTACGAGCAGTACGTC.

This chain connects TRBV10-1 to TRBJ1-5, with TRBD1 matching over 9 bases. Germline lookup yields CDR1 WNHNN and CDR2 SYGVQD (reference sequence). Unmatched junction bases numbered 9, after V lost 0 bases and J lost 3 bases. The CDR3 covers 18 residues. In DNA, the CDR3 is TGCGCCAGCAGTGAGTCGGCTTGGACAGGGGAAATCAATCAGCCCCAGCATTTT. This codes for CASSESAWTGEINQPQHF.

The chain combines TRBV3-1 (or the pseudogene TRBV3-2) with TRBJ2-7; no firm D call. The germline gives CDR1 LGHDT, CDR2 YNNKEL (reference sequence). The CDR3 sequence is 12 residues long. The germline V and J ends were trimmed by 6 bases and 0 bases, with 6 bases remaining between them. The CDR3 is CASSLYSYEQYF. The CDR3 nucleotides read TGTGCCAGCAGTCTATACTCCTACGAGCAGTACTTC.

This clone was observed a few times. This rearrangement joins TRBV5-4 to TRBJ1-2; D not resolved. Germline CDR1 is SGHNT and CDR2 is YYREEE (reference sequence). This CDR3 is 18 amino acids long. V gave up 4 bases and J gave up 3 bases, with 25 bases separating them. The CDR3 reads CASSRYDSYGLSDYGYTF. CDR3 nucleotides: TGTGCCAGCAGCCGATACGATTCATATGGGTTAAGTGACTATGGCTACACCTTC. Complete variable domain (other parts from reference TRBV5-4 and TRBJ1-2): ETGVTQSPTHLIKTRGQQVTLRCSSQSGHNTVSWYQQALGQGPQFIFQYYREEENGRGNFPPRFSGLQFPNYSSELNVNALELDDSALYLCASSRYDSYGLSDYGYTFGSGTRLTVV.

The chain combines TRBV20-1 with TRBJ1-2; D ambiguous. Deletions cut 3 bases from V and 0 bases from J, with 5 bases between. Germline CDR1 is DFQATT and CDR2 is SNEGSKA (reference sequence). The CDR3 is 12 residues long. The CDR3 protein is CSASPTNYGYTF. CDR3 DNA: TGCAGTGCTAGTCCAACTAACTATGGCTACACCTTC.

The chain recombines TRBV3-1 (or the pseudogene TRBV3-2) with TRBJ1-3, with 8 bases identical to TRBD1. J gave up 0 bases and V 5 bases, and 3 bases lay outside the gene matches. This CDR3 has 15 residues. Germline lookup yields CDR1 LGHDT and CDR2 YNNKEL (reference sequence). CDR3 region: CASSDRGLSGNTIYF. In DNA form, the CDR3 reads TGTGCCAGCAGCGACAGGGGACTCTCTGGAAACACCATATATTTT.

The chain links TRBV6-6 to TRBJ1-2; 8 bases agree with TRBD1. The CDR3 is 15 amino acids. The junction had 10 bases not matched to a gene; V was cut back by 6 bases and J by 4 bases. CDR1 and CDR2 from the germline V gene are MNHNY and SVGAGI (reference sequence). This CDR3 reads CASSSGQGLGYGYTF. CDR3 bases: TGTGCCAGCAGCTCCGGACAGGGCCTTGGCTATGGCTACACCTTC.

The rearrangement links TRBV7-6 to TRBJ2-2; TRBD1 might be the D (5 bases). CDR3 length: 14 residues. Per the germline V gene, CDR1 is SGHVS and CDR2 is FNYEAQ. The V end was cut by 5 bases, the J end by 7 bases, with 14 bases between. CDR3 in amino acids: CASSALPGNGELFF. CDR3 nucleotides: TGTGCCAGCAGCGCTTTACCAGGGAACGGGGAGCTGTTTTTT. Combining the CDR3 with reference TRBV7-6 and TRBJ2-2 gives the whole variable domain GAGVSQSPRYKVTKRGQDVALRCDPISGHVSLYWYRQALGQGPEFLTYFNYEAQQDKSGLPNDRFSAERPEGSISTLTIQRTEQRDSAMYRCASSALPGNGELFFGEGSRLTVL.